The next 2 T cell receptor beta chains were all read from a single sample in a study of lymphopenia after photon versus proton radiotherapy (dated by TCRdb to between 2018 and 2021). Preparation of the library involved the immunoSEQ multiplex PCR assay. Imported from immuneACCESS, the table was reduced by TCRdb to in-frame sequences with V and J called. These copies leave out some clones; in studies compared against another copy, an unresolved V gene accounts for under half, and the cause of the remainder is not known. Here the sample has 6,500 to 8,500 clones; around 94% occur a single time. The ten largest clones represent 1.5% to 2% of the sample. This sample comprised peripheral blood, obtained from a patient treated with photon-based radiotherapy. Every receptor here comes from a woman aged 45-65 years with cholangiocarcinoma.

The gene calls are TRBV6-5 and TRBJ1-2; 7 bases align to TRBD1. V gave up 11 bases and J gave up 6 bases; unmatched junction bases: 9. CDR1 MNHEY and CDR2 SVGAGI come from the germline V gene. This CDR3 has 12 residues. CDR3: CASGGGRDGYTF. Written as DNA, the CDR3 is TGTGCCTCGGGAGGGGGCAGGGATGGCTACACCTTC.

The rearrangement joins TRBV5-4 to TRBJ1-6; D remains unclear. The length of the CDR3 is 14 residues. Germline lookup yields CDR1 SGHNT and CDR2 YYREEE (reference sequence). The V and J ends lost 1 base and 6 bases respectively, with 8 bases between them. CDR3 nucleotide sequence: TGTGCCAGCAGCTTGATAGACTCTAATTCACCCCTCCACTTT. It translates to CASSLIDSNSPLHF.